The sequence of this TCR beta chain was determined in a study of control samples from healthy donors and cancer patients. This CDR3 comprises 15 residues. V shed 6 bases, J shed 2 bases, and the junction held 5 bases outside the gene matches. The germline CDR1 and CDR2 sequences are SGHTA and FQGTGA. The repertoire was sequenced with immunoSEQ multiplex PCR; TCRdb's copy has only in-frame clones and lacks some. This repertoire shows approximately 140,000 clones, approximately 91% found once; its top ten account for approximately 9.4%. This clone was seen just once. Material for sequencing was blood. The clonotype originates from a woman aged 25 to 39 in good health. The chain is built from TRBV7-3 and TRBJ2-2, with 8 bases matching TRBD1. The CDR3 DNA sequence: TGTGCCAGCAGACAACAGGGGGGCAACACCGGGGAGCTGTTTTTT. This codes for CASRQQGGNTGELFF.